The T cell receptor (beta chain) described here comes from a study of blood T cells in healthy people across ages (dated by TCRdb to about 2015). Regarding the complete study: In model experiments, roughly one uniquely barcoded TCR beta cDNA molecule per two T cells was captured by template switching. For two donors (one aged 18 to 30 and one aged 80 or older), the study analyzed two additional independent replicas of 1 million unique cDNA reads from the same blood draw. Using deep sequencing normalized with unique cDNA molecular identifiers, the study measured how TCR beta repertoire diversity changes with age. To avoid experimental bias, donors of different ages were distributed randomly across sequencing lanes. The donors were split into four age groups: young (average about 15 years), middle-aged (roughly 39), aged (about 56) and long-lived (under 90).

Systemically healthy Caucasian individuals from Russia, some 40 in total and aged roughly 6 to 100 years, were included as donors. Approximately 9.3 milliliters of peripheral blood were collected from each donor into EDTA-treated Vacutainer tubes. PBMCs were isolated by Ficoll-Paque density-gradient centrifugation, with at least 6.5 million obtained per sample. Total RNA was extracted from PBMCs with Trizol reagent, with at least 5.5 micrograms obtained per sample. Naive CD45RAhigh/CD27high T cell percentages were measured by flow cytometry on a PBMC aliquot from every donor. In the case of this clonotype: Its target antigen remains unknown. There are no base qualities to consult, and no much larger clone falls within one base.

Results the study describes overall, beyond this receptor: Compared with the aged group, more naive CD4+ T cells, fewer expanded clones and increased TCR diversity were shown by the long-lived group, suggesting age selection. The percentage of naive T cells measured by flow cytometry correlated strongly with observed TCR beta diversity. Because donor CMV infection status was unknown, age-related changes in expanded clonotypes were potentially confounded. As age increased, observed TCR beta diversity per million T cells dropped in a roughly linear way, and a significant reduction was already evident by age 40. Because profiling used bulk unsorted PBMCs, naive and antigen-experienced compartments could not be compared conclusively. Total diversity estimates from one million sequenced T cells were considered lower bounds and underestimates.

The library was made by 5' RACE. Sequencing relied on an Illumina HiSeq 2500. A second roughly 6 to 12 cycle PCR used a sample-barcoded 5' primer and a J-beta primer mix. A template-switch 5' adaptor carrying 12 random nucleotides introduced a unique molecular identifier onto each TCR beta cDNA molecule. Each sample yielded at least 2.5 million CDR3-containing paired-end reads. The Mint cDNA synthesis kit, primed by a TRBC-specific oligonucleotide, was used to synthesize first-strand cDNA from all RNA. Following uracil-DNA glycosylase treatment, all cDNA underwent a first 18-cycle PCR with the universal primers M1SS and BC2_uni_R. Concerning the study's data processing: Normalization of each sample was performed by random selection of 1 million high-quality reads, each carrying a distinct molecular identifier. Reads with shared molecular identifiers were discarded instead of being binned into consensus sequences. CDR3 identification, clonotype clustering and error correction used MiTCR with a Q25 quality threshold and the strictest error-elimination algorithm. A nonparametric unseen species model using Euler transformation provided a lower-bound estimate of total TCR beta diversity. Using fastp trimming at Q25 and MiXCR clonotype assembly, TCRdb reanalyzed the public sequencing data and kept in-frame beta chains. Rows with a matching CDR3 protein are joined into one entry that keeps the most common DNA and genes. The V and J calls shown here were made by TCRdb, not taken from the authors' results. The sample table records roughly 2 million distinct CDR3 sequences; less than 50% of these occur just once. 2.1% of the sample goes to the ten largest clones.

This receptor was taken from a woman aged 40 to 50 in good health. Sequencing was carried out using blood.

This receptor has the CDR3 CASRVGQGEDEQFF. The sequenced DNA: TGTGCCAGCAGGGTCGGACAGGGTGAAGATGAGCAGTTCTTC. The chain is assembled from TRBV12-3 or TRBV12-4 and TRBJ2-1; 8 bases in the middle match TRBD1. Compared with germline, V lacks 6 bases and J lacks 8 bases; bases without a gene match: 9. The CDR3 covers 14 residues, taking in both the cysteine and the phenylalanine. Only the CDR3 DNA stays, 42 bases, in frame from base 1.